Presented here are 9 T cell receptor beta chains from one specimen sequenced in a study of graft-versus-host responses after intestinal transplantation. These receptors' antigens are unknown. The repertoire was sequenced with immunoSEQ multiplex PCR; TCRdb's copy has only in-frame clones and lacks some. The sample has some 97,000 clones; approximately 84% are singletons. The sequenced sample was unstimulated CD4+ T cells sorted from spleen or lymph node cells, obtained before transplant. Every receptor here comes from a human donor who was the organ donor for an intestinal transplant.

The CDR3 region is CASSQDEASGGRREEQYF. DNA for the CDR3: TGTGCCAGCAGCCAAGATGAGGCTAGCGGGGGCCGGCGGGAGGAGCAGTACTTC. The V call is TRBV4-2, the J call TRBJ2-7, with 10 positions matching TRBD2. V gave up 0 bases and J gave up 7 bases; unmatched junction bases: 15. CDR1 and CDR2 from the germline V gene are LGHNA and YNFKEQ. This CDR3 has 18 residues.

This clone has just a few counts. The V and J genes are TRBV28 and TRBJ1-2, with D possibly TRBD1 on 5 matching bases. Germline V gives CDR1 MDHEN, CDR2 SYDVKM. The CDR3 sequence is 12 residues long. V dropped 2 bases and J dropped 8 bases, with 9 bases sitting between them. CDR3 amino acids: CASSLQGAGYTF. CDR3 coding DNA: TGTGCCAGCAGTTTACAGGGAGCGGGCTACACCTTC.

The rearrangement uses TRBV7-9 and TRBJ1-1; D is undetermined. The germline V gene encodes CDR1 SEHNR and CDR2 FQNEAQ (reference sequence). Trimming cost V 1 base and J 2 bases, with 5 bases left between them. The length of the CDR3 is 13 residues. CDR3 residues: CASSLVVNTEAFF. CDR3 in DNA: TGTGCCAGCAGCTTAGTTGTAAACACTGAAGCTTTCTTT.

The count of this clone is one. V gene TRBV28 combines with J gene TRBJ1-4; no reliable D call. The CDR3 sequence is 17 residues long. The ends were cut back, 2 bases at V and 7 bases at J, with 20 bases in the middle. CDR1 MDHEN and CDR2 SYDVKM come from the germline V gene. The CDR3 here is CASSLRVGIRSGEKLFF. CDR3 in DNA: TGTGCCAGCAGTTTACGGGTCGGCATTCGGAGCGGTGAAAAACTGTTTTTT.

The V and J genes are TRBV5-6 and TRBJ2-1; D perhaps matches TRBD2 (6 bases). The CDR3 contains 14 residues. Between the trimmed V and J ends, which lost 2 bases and 9 bases, there was a span of 15 bases. Per the germline V gene, CDR1 is SGHDT and CDR2 is YYEEEE. CDR3 bases: TGTGCCAGCAGCTTTCGACAAGGGAGGCGTGAGCAGTTCTTC. The encoded protein is CASSFRQGRREQFF.

This chain connects TRBV9 to TRBJ2-4; perhaps TRBD2 as D (5 bases). The germline CDR1 and CDR2 sequences are SGDLS and YYNGEE. The CDR3 spans 15 residues. V lost 0 bases to trimming and J lost 2 bases, with 9 bases between them. CDR3 in amino acids: CASSVDEGPKNIQYF. The CDR3 DNA is TGTGCCAGCAGCGTAGATGAGGGTCCCAAAAACATTCAGTACTTC.

The V gene is TRBV4-2, the J gene TRBJ1-2; TRBD1 agrees at 7 bases. V shed 4 bases and J 8 bases; nucleotides not matched to a gene: 10. Germline V gene sequence: CDR1 LGHNA, CDR2 YNFKEQ. This CDR3 comprises 14 residues. CDR3 loop: CASSRDRDSGGYTF. Written as DNA, the CDR3 is TGTGCCAGCAGCCGGGATCGGGACAGCGGAGGCTACACCTTC.

The rearrangement joins TRBV18 to TRBJ1-3; 8 bases agree with TRBD1. The CDR3 extends over 16 amino acids. Losses at the gene ends were 6 bases for V and 1 base for J; bases not matched to a gene: 8. CDR1 and CDR2 (germline): KGHSH, LQKENI. CDR3 loop: CASSPGQGFSGNTIYF. Here the CDR3 DNA reads TGTGCCAGCTCGCCAGGACAGGGATTTTCTGGAAACACCATATATTTT.

This sequence joins TRBV5-1 and TRBJ1-2, with D hard to call. The CDR3 consists of 14 residues. Germline values: CDR1 SGHRS, CDR2 YFSETQ. The germline V and J ends were trimmed by 1 base and 4 bases, with 11 bases remaining between them. CDR3 in DNA: TGCGCCAGCAGCTTGACGGGGAGCCTCTATGGCTACACCTTC. This codes for CASSLTGSLYGYTF.